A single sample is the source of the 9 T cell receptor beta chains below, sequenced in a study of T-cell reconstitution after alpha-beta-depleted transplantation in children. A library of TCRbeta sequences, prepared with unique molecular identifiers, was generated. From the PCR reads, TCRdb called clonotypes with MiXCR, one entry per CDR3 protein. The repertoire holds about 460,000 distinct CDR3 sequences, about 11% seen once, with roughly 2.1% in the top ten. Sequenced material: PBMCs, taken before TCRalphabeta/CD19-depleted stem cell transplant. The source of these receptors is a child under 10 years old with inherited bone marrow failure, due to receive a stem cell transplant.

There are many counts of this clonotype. CDR3 protein: CASSPTSESEQYF. CDR3 sequence (DNA): TGCGCCAGCAGCCCGACCTCGGAAAGCGAGCAGTACTTC. The V and J genes are TRBV5-1 and TRBJ2-7; D uncertain. In germline, CDR1 is SGHRS, CDR2 YFSETQ. Trimming cost V 4 bases and J 6 bases, with 14 bases left between them. The CDR3 covers 13 residues.

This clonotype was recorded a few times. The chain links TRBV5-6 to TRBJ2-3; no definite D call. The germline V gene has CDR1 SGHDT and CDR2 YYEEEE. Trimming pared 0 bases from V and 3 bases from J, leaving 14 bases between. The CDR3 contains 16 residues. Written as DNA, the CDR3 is TGTGCCAGCAGCTTGGTGGCTAGTAGGAGTACAGATACGCAGTATTTT. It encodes CASSLVASRSTDTQYF.

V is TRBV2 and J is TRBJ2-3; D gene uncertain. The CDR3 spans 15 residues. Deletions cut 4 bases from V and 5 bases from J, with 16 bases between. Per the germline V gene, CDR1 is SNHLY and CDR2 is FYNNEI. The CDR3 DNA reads TGTGCCAGCAGTGGTGCGGAATCTAGAATAGATACGCAGTATTTT. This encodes CASSGAESRIDTQYF.

CDR3 loop: CASSMGTSGRAEQFF. For the CDR3, the DNA is TGTGCCAGTAGTATGGGGACTAGCGGGAGGGCTGAGCAGTTCTTC. The rearrangement joins TRBV19 to TRBJ2-1; 16 bases line up with TRBD2. CDR1 is LNHDA, CDR2 SQIVND, per germline (reference sequence). V shed 3 bases, J shed 9 bases, and the junction held 2 bases outside the gene matches. CDR3 length equals 15 residues.

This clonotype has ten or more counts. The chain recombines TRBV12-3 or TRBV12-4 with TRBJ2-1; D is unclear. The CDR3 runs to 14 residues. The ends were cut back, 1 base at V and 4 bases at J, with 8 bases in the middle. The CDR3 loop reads CASSLGAGYNEQFF. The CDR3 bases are TGTGCCAGCAGTTTAGGGGCTGGGTACAATGAGCAGTTCTTC.

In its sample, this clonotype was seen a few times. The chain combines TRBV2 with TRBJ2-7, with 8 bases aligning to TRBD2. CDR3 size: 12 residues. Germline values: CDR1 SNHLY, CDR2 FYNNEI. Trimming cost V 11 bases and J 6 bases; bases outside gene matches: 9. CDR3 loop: CAGSGTPSEQYF. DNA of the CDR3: TGTGCCGGTAGCGGGACCCCCTCCGAGCAGTACTTC.

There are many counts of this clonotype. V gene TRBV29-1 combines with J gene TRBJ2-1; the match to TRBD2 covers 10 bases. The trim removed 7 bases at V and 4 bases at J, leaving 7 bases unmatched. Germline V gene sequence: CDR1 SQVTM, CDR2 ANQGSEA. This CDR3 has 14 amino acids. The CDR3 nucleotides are TGCAGCGCCGAACTAGCGGGGCTATACAATGAGCAGTTCTTC. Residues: CSAELAGLYNEQFF.

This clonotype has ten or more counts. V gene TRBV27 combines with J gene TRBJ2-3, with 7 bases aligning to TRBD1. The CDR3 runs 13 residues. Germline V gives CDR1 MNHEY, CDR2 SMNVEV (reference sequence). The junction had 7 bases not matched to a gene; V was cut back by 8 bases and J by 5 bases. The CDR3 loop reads CASERGLGDTQYF. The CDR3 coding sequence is TGTGCCAGCGAGAGGGGGCTTGGAGATACGCAGTATTTT.

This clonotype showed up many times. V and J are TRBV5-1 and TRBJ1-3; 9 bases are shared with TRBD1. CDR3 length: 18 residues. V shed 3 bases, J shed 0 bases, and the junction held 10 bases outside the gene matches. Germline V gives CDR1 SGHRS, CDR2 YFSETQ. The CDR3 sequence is CASSSTGQGALSGNTIYF. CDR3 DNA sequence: TGCGCCAGCAGCTCAACGGGACAGGGTGCCCTCTCTGGAAACACCATATATTTT.